Shown below are 15 T cell receptor beta chains from a single sample sequenced in a study of shared clonotypes between healthy human individuals. Produced via immunoSEQ multiplex PCR; TCRdb's table is partial and in-frame only. The profile covers 1,500,000 or so clones, with approximately 98.5% appearing a single time and approximately 0.4% taken by the ten largest. The specimen sequenced was naive CD4+ T cells sorted from blood. As for subset: CD45RA+ positively selected. The source is a man aged 30 to 39 in good health.

The chain is built from TRBV10-1 and TRBJ1-2; no definite D call. The CDR3 loop spans 19 amino acids. The ends were cut back, 6 bases at V and 5 bases at J, with 31 bases in the middle. Germline V gene sequence: CDR1 WNHNN, CDR2 SYGVQD (reference sequence). The CDR3 protein is CASRPFDKNRRAGKYGYTF. CDR3 DNA: TGCGCCAGCAGGCCCTTTGACAAAAACAGAAGGGCTGGTAAGTATGGCTACACCTTC.

The V gene is TRBV7-6, the J gene TRBJ2-3, with TRBD1 matching 8 bases. CDR1 SGHVS and CDR2 FNYEAQ come from the germline V gene. The CDR3 is 17 amino acids. V shed 3 bases, J shed 0 bases, and the junction held 8 bases outside the gene matches. CDR3 region: CASSFVTGGSSTDTQYF. CDR3 DNA: TGTGCCAGCAGCTTTGTAACAGGGGGTTCTAGCACAGATACGCAGTATTTT.

Comments on this clone: This specimen includes other DNA sequences encoding the same CDR3. V usage is TRBV6-5 and J usage is TRBJ1-2; TRBD1 matches 8 bases. CDR1 and CDR2 from the germline V gene are MNHEY and SVGAGI. This CDR3 region has 13 residues. J gave up 4 bases and V 6 bases, and 4 bases lay outside the gene matches. As DNA, the CDR3 is TGTGCCAGCAGCTTAACAGGGGGCTATGGCTACACCTTC. It codes for CASSLTGGYGYTF.

V and J are TRBV7-2 and TRBJ2-7; D call uncertain. The CDR3 is 12 amino acids. V was pared by 1 base and J by 9 bases, with 10 bases between. Germline lookup yields CDR1 SGHTA and CDR2 FQGNSA. The CDR3, as DNA: TGTGCCAGCAGCTTAGGACATACGACGCAGTACTTC. Translated, it gives CASSLGHTTQYF.

The chain carries TRBV6-5 and TRBJ2-7; 9 positions match TRBD2. The CDR3 spans 15 residues. V trimming: 5 bases; J trimming: 2 bases; junction bases outside the gene matches: 7. Looked up from germline, CDR1 is MNHEY and CDR2 is SVGAGI. The CDR3 nucleotides are TGTGCCAGCAGTGGCAATAGCGGGAGAACCTACGAGCAGTACTTC. Translating gives CASSGNSGRTYEQYF.

The V gene is TRBV7-6, the J gene TRBJ2-3, with 12 bases matching TRBD1. With V trimmed by 7 bases and J by 3 bases, 8 bases remained unmatched. Germline V lookup: CDR1 SGHVS, CDR2 FNYEAQ. The CDR3 covers 16 residues. The CDR3 DNA sequence: TGTGCCAGCACCTCCGGGACAGGGGGCAAAACAGATACGCAGTATTTT. Protein: CASTSGTGGKTDTQYF.

The chain joins TRBV28 to TRBJ1-1, with a possible D match to TRBD1 (5 bases). The CDR3 is 14 amino acids. From germline, CDR1 is MDHEN and CDR2 SYDVKM. Trimming removed 2 bases at V and 5 bases at J, with 12 bases between. The CDR3 region is CASSLQGVVTEAFF. CDR3 coding DNA: TGTGCCAGCAGTTTACAGGGAGTAGTGACTGAAGCTTTCTTT.

The chain combines TRBV7-6 with TRBJ2-5; 11 nucleotides agree with TRBD2. V was pared by 3 bases and J by 4 bases, with 7 bases of the junction left unmatched. Per germline, CDR1 SGHVS and CDR2 FNYEAQ. This CDR3 comprises 16 residues. The CDR3 here is CASSFYSGRAGETQYF. CDR3 bases: TGTGCCAGCAGCTTCTATAGCGGGAGGGCAGGAGAGACCCAGTACTTC.

The CDR3 coding sequence is TGTGCCAGCAACGGGATGAATGAAAAACTGTTTTTT. Its translation is CASNGMNEKLFF. The V gene is TRBV28, the J gene TRBJ1-4; D not resolved. The length of the CDR3 is 12 residues. V gave up 7 bases and J gave up 5 bases, with 8 bases separating them. Germline V lookup: CDR1 MDHEN, CDR2 SYDVKM. The entire variable domain, with the rest obtained from reference TRBV28 and TRBJ1-4, is as follows: DVKVTQSSRYLVKRTGEKVFLECVQDMDHENMFWYRQDPGLGLRLIYFSYDVKMKEKGDIPEGYSVSREKKERFSLILESASTNQTSMYLCASNGMNEKLFFGSGTQLSVL.

V is TRBV5-4 and J is TRBJ2-5; D remains unclear. CDR3 length equals 13 residues. CDR1 and CDR2 (germline): SGHNT, YYREEE (reference sequence). V was shortened by 3 bases and J by 3 bases, with 9 bases between the two germline ends. This chain's CDR3 is CASSSWQKETQYF. DNA for the CDR3: TGTGCCAGCAGCTCCTGGCAGAAAGAGACCCAGTACTTC. Looking up the rest from reference TRBV5-4 and TRBJ2-5 gives the full variable domain: ETGVTQSPTHLIKTRGQQVTLRCSSQSGHNTVSWYQQALGQGPQFIFQYYREEENGRGNFPPRFSGLQFPNYSSELNVNALELDDSALYLCASSSWQKETQYFGPGTRLLVL.

The rearrangement joins TRBV6-4 to TRBJ2-2, with D tentatively TRBD1 or TRBD2 (6 bases each). CDR3 length equals 18 residues. The V end was cut by 4 bases, the J end by 0 bases, with 18 bases between. Per germline, CDR1 MRHNA and CDR2 SNTAGT. CDR3 sequence reads: CASSGSGGHRPNTGELFF. As DNA, the CDR3 is TGTGCCAGCAGTGGGAGTGGGGGGCACCGCCCGAACACCGGGGAGCTGTTTTTT.

The rearrangement uses TRBV11-3 and TRBJ2-3; a weak D match, TRBD1 (5 bases). CDR1 SGHNT and CDR2 YENEEA come from the germline V gene. V lost 2 bases and J 5 bases, leaving 8 bases between the germline ends. The CDR3 length is 13 residues. In DNA, the CDR3 is TGTGCCAGCAGCTTAATGGGGCTAGATACGCAGTATTTT. Its translation: CASSLMGLDTQYF.

This clone was recorded once. The chain links TRBV7-2 to TRBJ2-7, with 7 bases aligning to TRBD2. The CDR3 sequence is 14 residues long. V lost 4 bases and J lost 4; bases outside the gene matches: 7. Germline V lookup: CDR1 SGHTA, CDR2 FQGNSA. The CDR3 bases are TGTGCCAGCAGCTCGAATGCGGGAGCTTACGAGCAGTACTTC. Protein sequence: CASSSNAGAYEQYF.

The chain recombines TRBV5-4 with TRBJ2-7; 13 bases align to TRBD2. This CDR3 spans 15 amino acids. V trimming: 4 bases; J trimming: 5 bases; junction bases outside the gene matches: 6. Looked up from germline, CDR1 is SGHNT and CDR2 is YYREEE (reference sequence). The CDR3 DNA is TGTGCCAGCAGCCGAACTAGCGGGAGGGCCCACGAGCAGTACTTC. Translation: CASSRTSGRAHEQYF.

This rearrangement joins TRBV7-9 to TRBJ1-5; 9 bases map to TRBD1. V was clipped by 1 base and J by 7 bases; unmatched bases: 8. CDR1 SEHNR and CDR2 FQNEAQ come from the germline V gene (reference sequence). CDR3 length: 16 residues. In DNA, the CDR3 is TGTGCCAGCAGCTTAGTCCGGGGACAGGGTGAACAGCCCCAGCATTTT. Protein: CASSLVRGQGEQPQHF.